This TCR beta chain was captured in a study of technical replicates of blood from a handful of donors. Germline-derived CDR1 and CDR2 are LNHDA and SQIVND (reference sequence). The CDR3 covers 16 residues. The J segment lost 6 bases and the V segment lost 0 bases, leaving 7 bases of the junction unmatched. This table comes from immunoSEQ multiplex PCR, and its TCRdb copy is limited to in-frame clones, with some not included. The repertoire holds several thousand clones, with almost 97% as singletons. This TCR came from a human donor in good health. The sample was PBMCs. V gene TRBV19 combines with J gene TRBJ2-5, with 10 bases that match TRBD2. The CDR3 sequence: CASSIDPAGGVQTQYF. The CDR3, as DNA: TGTGCCAGTAGTATAGACCCAGCGGGAGGGGTCCAGACCCAGTACTTC. The whole variable domain, remainder taken from reference TRBV19 and TRBJ2-5, is DGGITQSPKYLFRKEGQNVTLSCEQNLNHDAMYWYRQDPGQGLRLIYYSQIVNDFQKGDIAEGYSVSREKKESFPLTVTSAQKNPTAFYLCASSIDPAGGVQTQYFGPGTRLLVL.